This T cell receptor beta chain was sequenced in a study of regulatory T cells in long-lasting Graves disease. The CDR3 sequence is 12 residues long. CDR1 is SGHDT, CDR2 YYEEEE, per germline. The V end lost 4 bases, the J end lost 6 bases, and 7 bases lay between the germline ends. Study-level points and caveats: Reduced TCR diversity was observed in persistent Graves' patients versus newly diagnosed patients.

Remarks on this clonotype: The antigen remains undetermined. This likely traces to a read error, being one base from a far larger clone.

Libraries of TCR beta came from iRepertoire HTBI primers plus Arm-PCR of CDR3 regions. Original processing notes: Samples revealed roughly 62 TRBV and 14 TRBJ segments. TCRdb analysed the multiplex PCR reads with MiXCR anew, one entry per CDR3 protein. The V and J calls shown here were made by TCRdb, not taken from the authors' results. The sample contains a few hundred thousand distinct CDR3 sequences, approximately 25% of which appear only once. Time point defined: persistent/refractory GD, antithyroid drugs over 5 years with positive TRAb. The TCR library was made from RNA extracted from PBMCs. The guidelines of the American Thyroid Association were the basis for diagnosing Graves' disease.

The sequence was collected from a woman aged 40-49 years with Graves disease. The gene calls are TRBV5-6 and TRBJ2-2; D is unresolved. Here the sequenced sample was peripheral blood mononuclear cells (PBMCs), taken when the disease was refractory, from a patient treated with antithyroid drugs. CDR3 amino acids: CASSVGSGELFF. In DNA form, the CDR3 reads TGTGCCAGCAGCGTGGGGTCCGGGGAGCTGTTTTTT.